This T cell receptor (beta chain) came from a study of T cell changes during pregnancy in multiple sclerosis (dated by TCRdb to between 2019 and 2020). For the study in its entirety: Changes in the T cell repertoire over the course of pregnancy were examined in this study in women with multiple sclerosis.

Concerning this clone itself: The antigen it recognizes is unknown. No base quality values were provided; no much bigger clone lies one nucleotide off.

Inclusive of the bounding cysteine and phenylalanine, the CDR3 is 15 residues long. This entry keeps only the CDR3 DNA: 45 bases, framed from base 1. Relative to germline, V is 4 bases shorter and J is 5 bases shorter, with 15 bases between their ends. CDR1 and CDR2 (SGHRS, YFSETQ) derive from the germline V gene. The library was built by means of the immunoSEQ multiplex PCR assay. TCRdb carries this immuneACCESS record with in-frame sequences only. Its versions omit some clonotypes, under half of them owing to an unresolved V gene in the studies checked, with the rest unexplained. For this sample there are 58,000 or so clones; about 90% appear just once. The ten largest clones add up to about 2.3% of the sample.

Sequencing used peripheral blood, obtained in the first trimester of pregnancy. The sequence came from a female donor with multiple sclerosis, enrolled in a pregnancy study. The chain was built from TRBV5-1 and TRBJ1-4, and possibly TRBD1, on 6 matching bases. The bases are TGCGCCAGCAGCGACTCACAGGGAGGGAATGAAAAACTGTTTTTT. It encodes CASSDSQGGNEKLFF. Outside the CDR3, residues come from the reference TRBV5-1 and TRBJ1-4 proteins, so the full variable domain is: KAGVTQTPRYLIKTRGQQVTLSCSPISGHRSVSWYQQTPGQGLQFLFEYFSETQRNKGNFPGRFSGRQFSNSRSEMNVSTLELGDSALYLCASSDSQGGNEKLFFGSGTQLSVL.